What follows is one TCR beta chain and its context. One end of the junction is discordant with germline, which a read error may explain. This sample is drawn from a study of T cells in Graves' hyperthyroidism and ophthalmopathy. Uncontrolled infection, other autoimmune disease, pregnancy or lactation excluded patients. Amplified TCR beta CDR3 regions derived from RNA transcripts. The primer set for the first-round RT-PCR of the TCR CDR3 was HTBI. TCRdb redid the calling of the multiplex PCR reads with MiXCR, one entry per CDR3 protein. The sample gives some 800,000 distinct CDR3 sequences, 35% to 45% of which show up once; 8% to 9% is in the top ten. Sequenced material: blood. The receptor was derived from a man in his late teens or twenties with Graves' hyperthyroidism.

This chain's CDR3 is CASSQAPGVDLSGANVLTF. The CDR3 coding sequence is TGCGCCAGCAGCCAAGCCCCGGGAGTCGACCTCTCTGGGGCCAACGTCCTGACTTTC. The chain has TRBV7-8 and TRBJ2-6; D is possibly TRBD2 (6 bases). Germline V lookup: CDR1 SGHVS, CDR2 FQNEAQ. The CDR3 sequence is 19 residues long.